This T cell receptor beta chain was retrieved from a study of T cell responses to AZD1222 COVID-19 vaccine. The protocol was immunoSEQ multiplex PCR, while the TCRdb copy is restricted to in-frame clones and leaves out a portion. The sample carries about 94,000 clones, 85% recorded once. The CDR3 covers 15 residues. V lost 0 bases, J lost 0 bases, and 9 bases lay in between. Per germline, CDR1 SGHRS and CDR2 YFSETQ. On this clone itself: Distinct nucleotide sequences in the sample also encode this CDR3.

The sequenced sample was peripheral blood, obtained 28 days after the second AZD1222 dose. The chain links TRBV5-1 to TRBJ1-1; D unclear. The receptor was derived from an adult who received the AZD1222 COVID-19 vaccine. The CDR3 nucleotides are TGCGCCAGCAGCTTGGTTCCAGGATTGAACACTGAAGCTTTCTTT. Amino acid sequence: CASSLVPGLNTEAFF.